This passage covers 25 T cell receptor beta chains from one sample sequenced in a study of blood T cell repertoires in COVID-19. Method: immunoSEQ multiplex PCR; TCRdb's copy keeps in-frame clones and lacks some. Of around 55,000 clones in the sample, about 82% were seen once. The sequencing sample was made of peripheral blood. These receptors originate from a human donor in a cohort sampled during active COVID-19.

The DNA of the CDR3 is TGTGCCTGGAGTAAGACACCCAACACTGAAGCTTTCTTT. Amino acids: CAWSKTPNTEAFF. The V and J genes are TRBV30 and TRBJ1-1; D unclear. The CDR3 length is 13 residues. Germline lookup yields CDR1 GTSNPN and CDR2 SVGIG (reference sequence). Trimming shortened V by 2 bases and J by 2 bases, and 9 bases separated the two germline ends.

In its sample, this clone was seen a few times. The chain recombines TRBV6-2 or TRBV6-3 with TRBJ2-1; 9 positions agree with TRBD2. Per the germline V gene, CDR1 is MNHEY and CDR2 is SVGEGT. CDR3 length equals 15 residues. J lost 5 bases, V lost 2 bases, and 4 bases had no gene match. The CDR3 reads CASSYGGGRDNEQFF. In nucleotides, the CDR3 is TGTGCCAGCAGTTACGGCGGCGGGAGGGACAATGAGCAGTTCTTC.

The chain has TRBV18 and TRBJ2-7, with D unresolved. Germline V gives CDR1 KGHSH, CDR2 LQKENI. V dropped 5 bases and J dropped 2 bases, with 4 bases sitting between them. There are 11 residues in the CDR3. The chain's CDR3 is CASSATYEQYF. In DNA, the CDR3 is TGTGCCAGCTCAGCTACCTACGAGCAGTACTTC.

This clone was detected only once. The V call is TRBV27, the J call TRBJ1-5; D uncertain. V lost 3 bases and J lost 4, with 7 bases in between. This CDR3 contains 13 residues. Per germline, CDR1 MNHEY and CDR2 SMNVEV (reference sequence). DNA for the CDR3: TGTGCCAGCAGTTTTAGCCTGAATCAGCCCCAGCATTTT. Protein sequence: CASSFSLNQPQHF.

The chain has TRBV7-2 and TRBJ2-7; no reliable D call. V lost 2 bases and J lost 2, with 19 bases in between. This CDR3 is built from 17 residues. Germline V gives CDR1 SGHTA, CDR2 FQGNSA. The CDR3 is CASSLRSPWRRPYEQYF. As DNA, the CDR3 is TGTGCCAGCAGCTTAAGAAGCCCGTGGCGGAGACCCTACGAGCAGTACTTC.

The chain links TRBV7-9 to TRBJ2-7; 7 bases fit TRBD1. J gave up 6 bases and V 4 bases, and 9 bases lay outside the gene matches. Germline V lookup: CDR1 SEHNR, CDR2 FQNEAQ (reference sequence). CDR3 length: 14 residues. CDR3 nucleotides: TGTGCCAGCAGCTCCACAGGGGAGAGCGGCGAGCAGTACTTC. Amino acid sequence: CASSSTGESGEQYF.

The V call is TRBV7-8, the J call TRBJ2-3; 9 bases fit TRBD1. The V gene's germline CDR1 is SGHVS and CDR2 FQNEAQ. This CDR3 spans 16 amino acids. Unmatched junction bases numbered 9, after V lost 5 bases and J lost 3 bases. The CDR3 DNA is TGTGCCAGCAGCGCCCGTACAGGGGGCGGGACAGATACGCAGTATTTT. Its translation: CASSARTGGGTDTQYF.

This chain links TRBV5-1 with TRBJ2-7; 8 bases agree with TRBD2. After removal of 0 bases from V and 0 bases from J, the junction contained 11 bases not matched to a gene. This CDR3 has 18 residues. Germline-derived CDR1 and CDR2 are SGHRS and YFSETQ. The CDR3 region has the DNA TGCGCCAGCAGCTTGGCCACCGGCGGGAGGACAAGCTCCTACGAGCAGTACTTC. Its translation is CASSLATGGRTSSYEQYF.

The chain uses TRBV6-2 or TRBV6-3 and TRBJ2-7; D gene ambiguous. V lost 2 bases and J 1 base, leaving 6 bases between the germline ends. The CDR3 contains 13 residues. Germline lookup yields CDR1 MNHEY and CDR2 SVGEGT. The CDR3: CASSYDTSYEQYF. CDR3 DNA sequence: TGTGCCAGCAGTTACGACACGTCCTACGAGCAGTACTTC.

This clone has just a few counts. The chain combines TRBV5-5 with TRBJ1-1; 7 bases align to TRBD1. The V gene end was trimmed by 4 bases and the J gene end by 4 bases; junction bases not matched to a gene: 10. CDR3 size: 15 residues. Germline-derived CDR1 and CDR2 are SGHKS and YYEKEE (reference sequence). The CDR3 loop reads CASSPRQGFSTEAFF. CDR3 DNA sequence: TGTGCCAGCAGCCCCCGACAGGGATTCAGCACTGAAGCTTTCTTT.

The CDR3 spells CASTPGGVEQFF. CDR3 DNA: TGCGCCAGCACTCCGGGGGGAGTTGAGCAGTTCTTC. The genes are TRBV5-1 and TRBJ2-1, with TRBD2 matching over 7 bases. With 6 bases clipped from V and 9 bases from J, the junction kept 6 bases outside the gene matches. Germline CDR1 reads SGHRS; CDR2 reads YFSETQ. The CDR3 extends over 12 amino acids.

The rearrangement links TRBV5-4 to TRBJ2-1; TRBD2 matches 7 bases. The ends lost 1 base at V and 1 base at J; junction bases unmatched: 11. The CDR3 runs to 18 residues. CDR1 is SGHNT, CDR2 YYREEE, per germline (reference sequence). The CDR3 nucleotides read TGTGCCAGCAGCTTGTTGCGGGGAGGGTCAAGTTCCTACAATGAGCAGTTCTTC. It specifies CASSLLRGGSSSYNEQFF. Based on the CDR3 plus reference TRBV5-4 and TRBJ2-1, the full variable domain is ETGVTQSPTHLIKTRGQQVTLRCSSQSGHNTVSWYQQALGQGPQFIFQYYREEENGRGNFPPRFSGLQFPNYSSELNVNALELDDSALYLCASSLLRGGSSSYNEQFFGPGTRLTVL.

This clone turned up a few times. CDR3 in DNA: TGTGCCAGCAGCTTAGGAGACAGGGGTTTCACAGATACGCAGTATTTT. This gives the protein CASSLGDRGFTDTQYF. The chain is built from TRBV7-2 and TRBJ2-3; TRBD1 aligns across 8 bases. This CDR3 contains 16 residues. The V segment lost 1 base and the J segment 2 bases; nucleotides outside the gene matches: 5. Germline V gene data show CDR1 as SGHTA and CDR2 as FQGNSA. The full variable domain, its missing parts supplied by reference TRBV7-2 and TRBJ2-3, is GAGVSQSPSNKVTEKGKDVELRCDPISGHTALYWYRQSLGQGLEFLIYFQGNSAPDKSGLPSDRFSAERTGGSVSTLTIQRTQQEDSAVYLCASSLGDRGFTDTQYFGPGTRLTVL.

This sequence joins TRBV19 and TRBJ2-1, with TRBD2 as a possible D gene (7 bases). Germline lookup yields CDR1 LNHDA and CDR2 SQIVND (reference sequence). The V gene lost 5 bases and the J gene lost 3 bases, with 20 bases spanning the gap. The CDR3 is made up of 17 amino acids. The CDR3 DNA sequence: TGTGCCAGTAGTCGCCCACAGGGAGGGGGTTACTACAATGAGCAGTTCTTC. Encoded protein: CASSRPQGGGYYNEQFF.

This chain connects TRBV24-1 to TRBJ2-6, with D tentatively TRBD2 (5 bases). Germline loops: CDR1 KGHDR, CDR2 SFDVKD. Trimming removed 7 bases from V and 0 bases from J, with 6 bases in between. This CDR3 spans 14 amino acids. CDR3 residues: CATRGGSGANVLTF. The CDR3 DNA follows: TGTGCCACCAGAGGAGGCTCTGGGGCCAACGTCCTGACTTTC.

The V and J genes are TRBV4-3 and TRBJ2-7; the match to TRBD2 covers 7 bases. Per germline, CDR1 LGHNA and CDR2 YSLEER. Trimming removed 0 bases from V and 3 bases from J; junction bases left unmatched: 5. The CDR3 sequence is 15 residues long. DNA of the CDR3: TGCGCCAGCAGCCAAGATTCGCGGGAGTTCTACGAGCAGTACTTC. Its protein product is CASSQDSREFYEQYF.

V is TRBV5-6 and J is TRBJ2-7; no reliable D call. The ends were cut back, 0 bases at V and 2 bases at J, with 9 bases in the middle. Germline V gene sequence: CDR1 SGHDT, CDR2 YYEEEE. The CDR3 loop spans 14 amino acids. CDR3 region: CASSLGAYTYEQYF. The CDR3 DNA follows: TGTGCCAGCAGCTTGGGGGCGTACACCTACGAGCAGTACTTC.

This clone was observed once. This chain connects TRBV7-9 to TRBJ2-1, with D perhaps TRBD2 (6 bases). This CDR3 contains 16 residues. The V and J ends lost 4 bases and 6 bases respectively, with 19 bases between them. Germline assignment: CDR1 SEHNR and CDR2 FQNEAQ (reference sequence). Here the CDR3 DNA reads TGTGCCAGCAGCTCCCGGCGGGGCCCTTCGGTCAATGAGCAGTTCTTC. It yields the protein CASSSRRGPSVNEQFF. Full variable domain (rest looked up from reference TRBV7-9 and TRBJ2-1): DTGVSQNPRHKITKRGQNVTFRCDPISEHNRLYWYRQTLGQGPEFLTYFQNEAQLEKSRLLSDRFSAERPKGSFSTLEIQRTEQGDSAMYLCASSSRRGPSVNEQFFGPGTRLTVL.

This clone was counted ten times or more. The same CDR3 arises from other DNA sequences in this sample as well. The rearrangement links TRBV19 to TRBJ2-2; D is perhaps TRBD1 (6 bases). CDR3 length equals 16 residues. Germline values: CDR1 LNHDA, CDR2 SQIVND (reference sequence). Trimming shortened V by 2 bases and J by 0 bases, and 10 bases separated the two germline ends. The CDR3 loop is CASSILGAANTGELFF. The CDR3 coding sequence is TGTGCCAGTAGTATACTGGGGGCGGCGAACACCGGGGAGCTGTTTTTT.

This chain joins TRBV27 and TRBJ2-3; TRBD2 agrees at 9 bases. The CDR3 length is 17 residues. The trim removed 2 bases at V and 2 bases at J, leaving 8 bases unmatched. Germline V gives CDR1 MNHEY, CDR2 SMNVEV (reference sequence). The chain's CDR3 is CASSLIPLAGHTDTQYF. The CDR3 DNA sequence: TGTGCCAGCAGTTTAATCCCCCTAGCGGGGCACACAGATACGCAGTATTTT.

The chain is built from TRBV19 and TRBJ1-5, with a possible D match to TRBD1 (5 bases). CDR1 and CDR2 (germline): LNHDA, SQIVND (reference sequence). The CDR3 spans 13 residues. V was cut by 5 bases and J by 7 bases, with 12 bases left in between. The CDR3 coding sequence is TGTGCCAGTAGTGCACCCACAGGCCAGCCCCAGCATTTT. Residues: CASSAPTGQPQHF. The full variable domain, rest sourced from reference TRBV19 and TRBJ1-5, is DGGITQSPKYLFRKEGQNVTLSCEQNLNHDAMYWYRQDPGQGLRLIYYSQIVNDFQKGDIAEGYSVSREKKESFPLTVTSAQKNPTAFYLCASSAPTGQPQHFGDGTRLSIL.

CDR3 DNA sequence: TGTGCCAGCAGTGACGATCTAGCGGGAGATGGCACAGATACGCAGTATTTT. Protein: CASSDDLAGDGTDTQYF. The J gene is TRBJ2-3, the V gene TRBV25-1; 10 bases are shared with TRBD2. V trimming: 3 bases; J trimming: 1 base; junction bases outside the gene matches: 7. CDR1 and CDR2 from the germline V gene are MGHDK and SYGVNS. This CDR3 is built from 17 residues.

This clone was seen a single time. The chain has TRBV6-6 and TRBJ1-4, with D possibly matching TRBD1 (5 bases). The CDR3 is made up of 16 amino acids. V lost 2 bases and J lost 5, with 15 bases in between. Germline V gives CDR1 MNHNY, CDR2 SVGAGI (reference sequence). For the CDR3, the DNA is TGTGCCAGCAGTTACCCCCAAGCAGGGATGAATGAAAAACTGTTTTTT. Translation gives CASSYPQAGMNEKLFF.

This clone was seen only a few times. The V gene is TRBV5-4, the J gene TRBJ1-1; D gene unclear. Germline V gene data show CDR1 as SGHNT and CDR2 as YYREEE (reference sequence). V was clipped by 6 bases and J by 2 bases, with 11 bases between them. CDR3 size: 13 residues. For the CDR3, the DNA is TGTGCCAGCATCCATAGAGGAAACACTGAAGCTTTCTTT. Its protein is CASIHRGNTEAFF.

This chain uses TRBV11-1 with TRBJ1-1, with D possibly matching TRBD1 (5 bases). V was clipped by 5 bases and J by 5 bases, with 15 bases between them. This CDR3 spans 14 amino acids. Germline CDR1 reads SGHAT; CDR2 reads FQDESV (reference sequence). The CDR3: CASSPWQGRTEAFF. CDR3 nucleotide sequence: TGTGCCAGCAGCCCCTGGCAGGGCCGGACTGAAGCTTTCTTT. The complete variable domain, with remaining parts taken from reference TRBV11-1 and TRBJ1-1, reads EAEVAQSPRYKITEKSQAVAFWCDPISGHATLYWYRQILGQGPELLVQFQDESVVDDSQLPKDRFSAERLKGVDSTLKIQPAELGDSAMYLCASSPWQGRTEAFFGQGTRLTVV.